This TCR beta chain was sequenced during a study of T cells in Graves' hyperthyroidism and ophthalmopathy. With V trimmed by 2 bases and J by 4 bases, 9 bases remained unmatched. Germline-derived CDR1 and CDR2 are MNHNY and SVGAGI (reference sequence). The CDR3 is 16 amino acids. Amplification of TCR beta CDR3 regions was performed using RNA transcripts as template. TCR CDR3 regions were first amplified by RT-PCR with HTBI primers. TCRdb itself ran the multiplex PCR reads through MiXCR, one entry per CDR3 protein. The data hold about 740,000 distinct CDR3 sequences, with 14% observed a single time. The chain employs TRBV6-6 and TRBJ2-7, with TRBD2 matching 9 bases. This TCR came from a young woman with Graves' hyperthyroidism. The sample comprised blood. CDR3 sequence (DNA): TGTGCCAGCAGTTACCCTCCGGGACTAGCAGTTTACGAGCAGTACTTC. It specifies CASSYPPGLAVYEQYF.